A single sample gave rise to the 2 T cell receptor beta chains below, sequenced in a study of blood T cell repertoires in COVID-19. Generated by immunoSEQ multiplex PCR, the TCRdb table keeps only in-frame clones and is missing some. The sample contains under 250,000 clones, approximately 82% of which appear only once. The sample comprised peripheral blood. Receptors were obtained from a man aged 35 to 55 with active or convalescent COVID-19.

The chain employs TRBV27 and TRBJ2-1; 11 nucleotides agree with TRBD2. The CDR3 is 16 amino acids. The trim removed 6 bases at V and 0 bases at J, leaving 4 bases unmatched. Germline CDR1 MNHEY, CDR2 SMNVEV (reference sequence). CDR3 residues: CASRNLAGGSYNEQFF. The CDR3 bases are TGTGCCAGCAGAAACCTAGCGGGGGGCTCCTACAATGAGCAGTTCTTC.

This clone was seen more than once but under ten times. This chain joins TRBV7-9 and TRBJ1-6; D is unclear. CDR1 is SEHNR and CDR2 is FQNEAQ in the germline V gene (reference sequence). CDR3 length: 14 amino acids. V shed 8 bases and J shed 8 bases, with 16 bases lying between them. This CDR3 is CASGRSLQDSPLHF. As DNA, the CDR3 is TGTGCCAGCGGCCGATCACTTCAGGATTCACCCCTCCACTTT.